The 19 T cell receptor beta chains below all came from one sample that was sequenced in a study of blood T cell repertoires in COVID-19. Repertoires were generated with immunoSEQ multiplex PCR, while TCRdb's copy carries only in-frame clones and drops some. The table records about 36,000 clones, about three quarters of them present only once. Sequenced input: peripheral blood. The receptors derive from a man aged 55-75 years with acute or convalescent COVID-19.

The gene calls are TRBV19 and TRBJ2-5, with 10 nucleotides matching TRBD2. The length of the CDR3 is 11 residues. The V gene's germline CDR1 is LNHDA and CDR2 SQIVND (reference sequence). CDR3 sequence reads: CSSGSRETQYF. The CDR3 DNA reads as TGTTCTAGCGGGAGCAGGGAGACCCAGTACTTC.

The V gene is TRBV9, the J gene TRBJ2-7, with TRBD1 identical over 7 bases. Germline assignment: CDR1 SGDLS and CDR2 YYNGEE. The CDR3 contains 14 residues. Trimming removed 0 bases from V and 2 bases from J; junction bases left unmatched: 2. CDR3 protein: CASSVDQGAYEQYF. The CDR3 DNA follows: TGTGCCAGCAGCGTAGATCAGGGGGCCTACGAGCAGTACTTC.

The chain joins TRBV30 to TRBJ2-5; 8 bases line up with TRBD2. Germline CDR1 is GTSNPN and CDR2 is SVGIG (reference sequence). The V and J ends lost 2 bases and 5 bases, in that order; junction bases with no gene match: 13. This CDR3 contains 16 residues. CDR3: CAWSPTAGVRGETQYF. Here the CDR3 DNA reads TGTGCCTGGAGTCCAACAGCGGGAGTGAGGGGCGAGACCCAGTACTTC. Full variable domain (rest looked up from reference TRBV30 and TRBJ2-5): SQTIHQWPATLVQPVGSPLSLECTVEGTSNPNLYWYRQAAGRGLQLLFYSVGIGQISSEVPQNLSASRPQDRQFILSSKKLLLSDSGFYLCAWSPTAGVRGETQYFGPGTRLLVL.

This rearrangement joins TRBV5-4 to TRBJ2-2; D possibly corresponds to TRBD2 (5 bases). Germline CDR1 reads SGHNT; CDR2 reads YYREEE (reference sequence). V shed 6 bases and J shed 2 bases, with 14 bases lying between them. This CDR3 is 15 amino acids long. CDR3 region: CASINKGLNTGELFF. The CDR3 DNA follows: TGTGCCAGCATCAATAAAGGACTTAACACCGGGGAGCTGTTTTTT.

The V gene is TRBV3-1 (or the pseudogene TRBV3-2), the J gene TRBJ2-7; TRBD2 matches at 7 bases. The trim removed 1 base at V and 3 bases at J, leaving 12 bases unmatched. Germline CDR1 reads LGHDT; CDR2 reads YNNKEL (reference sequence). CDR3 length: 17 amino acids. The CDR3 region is CASSQGTPLADYYEQYF. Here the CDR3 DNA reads TGTGCCAGCAGCCAAGGAACCCCCCTAGCGGACTACTACGAGCAGTACTTC.

This CDR3 reads CASSPGLAGGGEQYF. CDR3 in DNA: TGTGCCAGCAGCCCGGGACTAGCGGGAGGTGGCGAGCAGTACTTC. This rearrangement joins TRBV7-8 to TRBJ2-7, with TRBD2 matching 15 bases. The germline V gene encodes CDR1 SGHVS and CDR2 FQNEAQ. With V trimmed by 5 bases and J by 6 bases, 5 bases remained unmatched. The CDR3 sequence is 15 residues long.

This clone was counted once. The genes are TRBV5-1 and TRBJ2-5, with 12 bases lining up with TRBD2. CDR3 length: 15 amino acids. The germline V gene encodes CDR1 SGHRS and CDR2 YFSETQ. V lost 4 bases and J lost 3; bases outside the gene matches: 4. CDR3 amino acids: CASSLGLAGKETQYF. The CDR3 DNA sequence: TGCGCCAGCAGCCTAGGACTAGCGGGAAAAGAGACCCAGTACTTC. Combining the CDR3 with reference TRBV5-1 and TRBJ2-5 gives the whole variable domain KAGVTQTPRYLIKTRGQQVTLSCSPISGHRSVSWYQQTPGQGLQFLFEYFSETQRNKGNFPGRFSGRQFSNSRSEMNVSTLELGDSALYLCASSLGLAGKETQYFGPGTRLLVL.

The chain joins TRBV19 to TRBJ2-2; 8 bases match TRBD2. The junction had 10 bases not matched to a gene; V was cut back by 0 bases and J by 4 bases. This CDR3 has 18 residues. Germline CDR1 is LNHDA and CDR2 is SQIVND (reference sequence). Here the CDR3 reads CASSIDRLSGSITGELFF. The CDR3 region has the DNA TGTGCCAGTAGTATAGATCGTTTGAGCGGGAGTATCACCGGGGAGCTGTTTTTT.

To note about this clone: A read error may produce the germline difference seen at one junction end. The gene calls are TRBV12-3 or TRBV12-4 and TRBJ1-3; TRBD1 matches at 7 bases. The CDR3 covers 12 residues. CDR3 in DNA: TGTGCCAGCAGTTTAAGTGGGACAGCAGACCGGTTT. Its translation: CASSLSGTADRF.

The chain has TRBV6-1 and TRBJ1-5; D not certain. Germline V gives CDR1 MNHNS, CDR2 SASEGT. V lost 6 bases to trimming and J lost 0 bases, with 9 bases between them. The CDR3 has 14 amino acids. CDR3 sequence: CASSSPGSNQPQHF. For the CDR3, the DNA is TGTGCCAGCAGCTCTCCCGGTAGCAATCAGCCCCAGCATTTT.

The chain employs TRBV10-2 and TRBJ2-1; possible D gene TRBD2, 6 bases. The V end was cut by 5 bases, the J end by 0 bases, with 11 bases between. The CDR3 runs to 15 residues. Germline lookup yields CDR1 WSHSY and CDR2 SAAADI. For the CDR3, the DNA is TGCGCCAGCAGTACTAGCTTGGGCTCCTACAATGAGCAGTTCTTC. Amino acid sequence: CASSTSLGSYNEQFF.

In nucleotides, the CDR3 is TGCAGTGCTAGTCCCAACTACTATGGCTACACCTTC. Protein: CSASPNYYGYTF. The V gene is TRBV20-1, the J gene TRBJ1-2; no clear D gene. Trimming shortened V by 3 bases and J by 3 bases, and 8 bases separated the two germline ends. Germline V lookup: CDR1 DFQATT, CDR2 SNEGSKA (reference sequence). The CDR3 length is 12 residues.

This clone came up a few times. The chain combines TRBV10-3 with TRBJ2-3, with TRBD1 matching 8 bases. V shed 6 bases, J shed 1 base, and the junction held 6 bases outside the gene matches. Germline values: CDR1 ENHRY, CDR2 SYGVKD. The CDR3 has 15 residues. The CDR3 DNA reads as TGTGCCATCAGCCCGGGACAGGAAGGCACAGATACGCAGTATTTT. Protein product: CAISPGQEGTDTQYF.

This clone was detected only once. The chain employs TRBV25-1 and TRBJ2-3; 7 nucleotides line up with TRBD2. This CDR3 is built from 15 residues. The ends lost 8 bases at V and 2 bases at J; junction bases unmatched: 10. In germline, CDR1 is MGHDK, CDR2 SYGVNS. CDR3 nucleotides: TGTGCCAGCCTCGTCGCGGGACTATTCACAGATACGCAGTATTTT. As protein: CASLVAGLFTDTQYF.

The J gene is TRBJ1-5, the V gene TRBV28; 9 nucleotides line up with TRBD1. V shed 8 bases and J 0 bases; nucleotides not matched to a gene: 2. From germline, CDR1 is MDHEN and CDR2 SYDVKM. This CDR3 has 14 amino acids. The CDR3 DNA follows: TGTGCCAGCCGGACAGGGGTTAGCAATCAGCCCCAGCATTTT. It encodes CASRTGVSNQPQHF.

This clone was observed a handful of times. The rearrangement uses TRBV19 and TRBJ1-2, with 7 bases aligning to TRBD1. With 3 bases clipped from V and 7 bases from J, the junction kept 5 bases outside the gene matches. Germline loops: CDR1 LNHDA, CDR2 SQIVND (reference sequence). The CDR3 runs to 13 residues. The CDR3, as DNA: TGTGCCAGTAGTATTCAGGGGGAAAGTGGCTACACCTTC. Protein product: CASSIQGESGYTF.

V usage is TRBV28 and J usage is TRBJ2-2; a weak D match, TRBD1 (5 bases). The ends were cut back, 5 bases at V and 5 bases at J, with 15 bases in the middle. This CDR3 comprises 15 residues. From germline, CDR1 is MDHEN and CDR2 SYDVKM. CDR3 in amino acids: CASSGRTRLTGELFF. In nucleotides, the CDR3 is TGTGCCAGCAGTGGGCGGACACGTCTTACCGGGGAGCTGTTTTTT. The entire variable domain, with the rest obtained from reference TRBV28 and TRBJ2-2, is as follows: DVKVTQSSRYLVKRTGEKVFLECVQDMDHENMFWYRQDPGLGLRLIYFSYDVKMKEKGDIPEGYSVSREKKERFSLILESASTNQTSMYLCASSGRTRLTGELFFGEGSRLTVL.

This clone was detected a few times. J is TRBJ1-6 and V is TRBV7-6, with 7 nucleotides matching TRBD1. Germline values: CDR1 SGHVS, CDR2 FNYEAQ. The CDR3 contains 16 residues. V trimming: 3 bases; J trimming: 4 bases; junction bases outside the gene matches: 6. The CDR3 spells CASSFTGTAYNSPLHF. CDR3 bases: TGTGCCAGCAGCTTTACCGGGACAGCTTATAATTCACCCCTCCACTTT.

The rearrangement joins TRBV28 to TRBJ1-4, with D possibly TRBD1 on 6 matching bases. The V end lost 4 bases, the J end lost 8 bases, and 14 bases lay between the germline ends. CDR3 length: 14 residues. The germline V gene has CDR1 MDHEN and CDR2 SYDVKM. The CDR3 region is CASSSPRTVEKLFF. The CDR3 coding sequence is TGTGCCAGCAGTTCGCCTCGGACAGTCGAAAAACTGTTTTTT.